The entry below gives a single T cell receptor beta chain sequence along with its context. Assay used: immunoSEQ multiplex PCR; TCRdb lists only in-frame clones, some missing. The data hold about 9,100 clones, with around 79% observed a single time. Germline V lookup: CDR1 MNHEY, CDR2 SMNVEV (reference sequence). The trim removed 7 bases at V and 4 bases at J, leaving 2 bases unmatched. This CDR3 comprises 12 residues. These data come from a study of sequential checkpoint blockade in melanoma. About the research overall: Patients were randomized 1:1 to nivolumab-then-ipilimumab or ipilimumab-then-nivolumab first-line. Both treatment sequences were followed by maintenance nivolumab.

Treatment of the sample: randomized to nivolumab then ipilimumab (arm A) or the reverse (arm B). Patients had received no earlier DNA-damaging chemotherapy. PBMC sorting kept live CD3+CD8+ cells without CD19 or CD56. This clonotype was sampled from a human donor with melanoma. The chain couples TRBV27 to TRBJ1-1, with 8 positions matching TRBD1. The sample here was CD8+ T cells sorted from blood (inferred from file names), taken from a patient given nivolumab and ipilimumab in sequence. The CDR3 region is CASKTGGTEAFF. The CDR3 nucleotides are TGTGCCAGCAAAACAGGGGGCACTGAAGCTTTCTTT.